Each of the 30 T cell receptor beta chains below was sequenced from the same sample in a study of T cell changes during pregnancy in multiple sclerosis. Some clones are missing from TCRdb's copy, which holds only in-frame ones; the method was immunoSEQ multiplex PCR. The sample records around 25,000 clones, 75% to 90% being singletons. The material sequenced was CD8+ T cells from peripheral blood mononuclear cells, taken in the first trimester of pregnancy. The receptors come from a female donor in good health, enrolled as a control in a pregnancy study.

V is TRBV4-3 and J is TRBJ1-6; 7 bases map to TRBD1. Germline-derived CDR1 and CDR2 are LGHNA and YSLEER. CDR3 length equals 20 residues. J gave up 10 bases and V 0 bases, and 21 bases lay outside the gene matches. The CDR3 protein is CASSQDGISRDSFLSSPLHF. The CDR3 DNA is TGCGCCAGCAGCCAAGACGGAATAAGTCGGGACAGCTTCTTATCCTCACCCCTCCACTTT.

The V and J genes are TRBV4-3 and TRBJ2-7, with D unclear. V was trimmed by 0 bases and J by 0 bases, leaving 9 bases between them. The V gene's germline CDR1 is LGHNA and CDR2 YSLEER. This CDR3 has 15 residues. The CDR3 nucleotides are TGCGCCAGCAGCCAAGACAGAAGTTTCTCCTACGAGCAGTACTTC. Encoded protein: CASSQDRSFSYEQYF.

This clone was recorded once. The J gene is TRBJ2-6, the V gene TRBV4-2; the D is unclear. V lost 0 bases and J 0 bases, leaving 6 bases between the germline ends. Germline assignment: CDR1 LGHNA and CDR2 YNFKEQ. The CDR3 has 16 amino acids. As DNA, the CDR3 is TGTGCCAGCAGCCAAGACGGGTACTCTGGGGCCAACGTCCTGACTTTC. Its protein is CASSQDGYSGANVLTF.

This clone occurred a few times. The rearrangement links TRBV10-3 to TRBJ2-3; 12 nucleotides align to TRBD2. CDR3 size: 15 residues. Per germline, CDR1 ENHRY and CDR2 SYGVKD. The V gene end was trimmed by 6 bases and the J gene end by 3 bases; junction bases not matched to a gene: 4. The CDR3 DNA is TGTGCCATCAGCCCGACTAGCGGGGGTACAGATACGCAGTATTTT. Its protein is CAISPTSGGTDTQYF.

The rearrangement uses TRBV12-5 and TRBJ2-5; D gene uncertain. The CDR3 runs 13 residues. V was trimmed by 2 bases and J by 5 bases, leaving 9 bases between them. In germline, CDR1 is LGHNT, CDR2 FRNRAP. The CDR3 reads CASGLTFGETQYF. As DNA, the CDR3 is TGTGCTAGTGGTTTGACATTCGGGGAGACCCAGTACTTC.

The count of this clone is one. In DNA form, the CDR3 reads TGTGCCAGCAGTGACTTACAGGGGCCAGCGAGTTCACCCCTCCACTTT. Residues: CASSDLQGPASSPLHF. The gene calls are TRBV2 and TRBJ1-6, with 7 bases lining up with TRBD1. The CDR3 has 16 amino acids. Germline CDR1 SNHLY, CDR2 FYNNEI. With V trimmed by 3 bases and J by 9 bases, 11 bases remained unmatched.

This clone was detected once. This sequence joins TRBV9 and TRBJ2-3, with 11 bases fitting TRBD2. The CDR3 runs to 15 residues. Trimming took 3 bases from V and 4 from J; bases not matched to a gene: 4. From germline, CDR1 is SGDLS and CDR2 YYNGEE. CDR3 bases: TGTGCCAGCAGCGGTAGCGGGGGGGCTCCAGATACGCAGTATTTT. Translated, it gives CASSGSGGAPDTQYF.

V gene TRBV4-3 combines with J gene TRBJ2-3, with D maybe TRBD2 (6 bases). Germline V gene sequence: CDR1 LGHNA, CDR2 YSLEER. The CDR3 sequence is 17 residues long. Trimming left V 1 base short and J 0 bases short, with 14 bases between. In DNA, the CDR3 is TGCGCCAGCAGCCAAGTGGTTAGCGGACTTAGCACAGATACGCAGTATTTT. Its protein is CASSQVVSGLSTDTQYF.

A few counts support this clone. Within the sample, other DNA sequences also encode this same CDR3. CDR3 in DNA: TGTGCCAGCAGCCCTCAGGGAAACACTGAAGCTTTCTTT. It encodes CASSPQGNTEAFF. The V and J genes are TRBV7-9 and TRBJ1-1; possible D gene TRBD1, 5 bases. Germline CDR1 SEHNR, CDR2 FQNEAQ (reference sequence). The CDR3 is 13 residues long. V lost 5 bases, J lost 2 bases, and 9 bases lay in between.

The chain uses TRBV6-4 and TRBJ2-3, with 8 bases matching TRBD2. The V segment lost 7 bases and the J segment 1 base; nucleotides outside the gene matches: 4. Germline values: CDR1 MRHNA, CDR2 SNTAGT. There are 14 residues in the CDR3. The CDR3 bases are TGTGCCAGCACCCGGGAGGGGGGCACAGATACGCAGTATTTT. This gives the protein CASTREGGTDTQYF.

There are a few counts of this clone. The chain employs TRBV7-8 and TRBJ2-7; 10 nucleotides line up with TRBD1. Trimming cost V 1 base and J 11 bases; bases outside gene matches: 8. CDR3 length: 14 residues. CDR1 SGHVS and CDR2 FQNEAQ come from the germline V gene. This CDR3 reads CASSLDQTGTGEYF. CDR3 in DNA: TGTGCCAGCAGCTTAGATCAAACAGGGACAGGGGAGTACTTC.

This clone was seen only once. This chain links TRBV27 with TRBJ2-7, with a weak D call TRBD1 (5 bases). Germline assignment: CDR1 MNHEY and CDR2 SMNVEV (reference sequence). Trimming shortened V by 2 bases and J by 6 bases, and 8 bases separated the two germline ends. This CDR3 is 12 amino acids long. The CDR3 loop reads CASSLRGGEQYF. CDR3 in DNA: TGTGCCAGCAGTTTAAGGGGCGGCGAGCAGTACTTC.

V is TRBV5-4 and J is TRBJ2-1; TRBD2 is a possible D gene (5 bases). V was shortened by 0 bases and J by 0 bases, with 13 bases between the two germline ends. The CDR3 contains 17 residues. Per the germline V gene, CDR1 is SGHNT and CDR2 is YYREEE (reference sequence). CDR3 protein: CASSLDTAASSYNEQFF. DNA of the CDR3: TGTGCCAGCAGCTTGGATACAGCGGCAAGCTCCTACAATGAGCAGTTCTTC.

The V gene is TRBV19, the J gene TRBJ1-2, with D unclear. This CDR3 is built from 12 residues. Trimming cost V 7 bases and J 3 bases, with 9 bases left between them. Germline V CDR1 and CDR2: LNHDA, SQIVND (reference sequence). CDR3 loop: CASMRLDYGYTF. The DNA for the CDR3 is TGTGCCAGTATGAGGCTTGACTATGGCTACACCTTC.

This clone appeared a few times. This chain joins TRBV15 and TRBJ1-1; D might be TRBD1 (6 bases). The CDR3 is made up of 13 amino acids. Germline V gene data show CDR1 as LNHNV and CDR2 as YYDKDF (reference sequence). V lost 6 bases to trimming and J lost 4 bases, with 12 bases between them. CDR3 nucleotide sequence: TGTGCCACCAGGAGAAGGGGGGGCACTGAAGCTTTCTTT. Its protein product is CATRRRGGTEAFF. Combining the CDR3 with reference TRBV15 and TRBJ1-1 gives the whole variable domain DAMVIQNPRYQVTQFGKPVTLSCSQTLNHNVMYWYQQKSSQAPKLLFHYYDKDFNNEADTPDNFQSRRPNTSFCFLDIRSPGLGDTAMYLCATRRRGGTEAFFGQGTRLTVV.

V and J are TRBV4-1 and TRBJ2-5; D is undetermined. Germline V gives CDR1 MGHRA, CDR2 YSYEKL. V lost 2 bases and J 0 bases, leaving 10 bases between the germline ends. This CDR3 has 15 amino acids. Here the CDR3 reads CASSQSITDQETQYF. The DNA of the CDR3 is TGCGCCAGCAGCCAATCTATAACGGACCAAGAGACCCAGTACTTC.

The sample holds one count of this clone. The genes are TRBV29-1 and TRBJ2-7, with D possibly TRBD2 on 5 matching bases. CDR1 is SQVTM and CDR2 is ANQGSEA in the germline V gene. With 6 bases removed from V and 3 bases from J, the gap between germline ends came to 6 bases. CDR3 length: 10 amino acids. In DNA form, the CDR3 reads TGCAGCGTCGGGGACTACGAGCAGTACTTC. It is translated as CSVGDYEQYF.

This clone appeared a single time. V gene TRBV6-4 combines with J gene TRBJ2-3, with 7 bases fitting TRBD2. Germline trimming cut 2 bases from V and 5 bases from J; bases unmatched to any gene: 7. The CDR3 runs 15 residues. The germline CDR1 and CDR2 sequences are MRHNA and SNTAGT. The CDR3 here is CASSDGPGGIDTQYF. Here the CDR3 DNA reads TGTGCCAGCAGTGACGGCCCGGGGGGAATAGATACGCAGTATTTT.

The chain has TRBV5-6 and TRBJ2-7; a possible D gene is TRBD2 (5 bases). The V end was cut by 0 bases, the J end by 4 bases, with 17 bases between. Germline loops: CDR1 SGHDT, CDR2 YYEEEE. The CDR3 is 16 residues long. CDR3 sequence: CASSLVGYLGLYEQYF. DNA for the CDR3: TGTGCCAGCAGCTTGGTAGGATATCTTGGACTTTACGAGCAGTACTTC.

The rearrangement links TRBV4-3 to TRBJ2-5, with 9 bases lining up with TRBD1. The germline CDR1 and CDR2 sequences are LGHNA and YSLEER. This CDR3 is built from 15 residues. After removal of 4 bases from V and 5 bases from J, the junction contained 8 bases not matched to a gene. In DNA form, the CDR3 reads TGCGCCAGCAGCCCCCGACAGGGGGTCTGGGAGACCCAGTACTTC. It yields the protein CASSPRQGVWETQYF.

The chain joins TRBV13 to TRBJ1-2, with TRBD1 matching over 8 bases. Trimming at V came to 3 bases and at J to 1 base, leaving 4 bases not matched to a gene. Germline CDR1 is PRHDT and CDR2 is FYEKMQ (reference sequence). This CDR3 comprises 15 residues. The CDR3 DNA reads TGTGCCAGCAGCTTGGGGACAGGCCGTAACTATGGCTACACCTTC. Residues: CASSLGTGRNYGYTF.

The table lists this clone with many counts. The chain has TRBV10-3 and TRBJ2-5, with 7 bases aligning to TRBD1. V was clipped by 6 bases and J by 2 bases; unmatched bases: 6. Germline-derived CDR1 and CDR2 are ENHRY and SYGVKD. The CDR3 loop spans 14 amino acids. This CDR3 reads CAISLPGQQETQYF. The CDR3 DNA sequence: TGTGCCATCAGCCTACCGGGACAGCAAGAGACCCAGTACTTC.

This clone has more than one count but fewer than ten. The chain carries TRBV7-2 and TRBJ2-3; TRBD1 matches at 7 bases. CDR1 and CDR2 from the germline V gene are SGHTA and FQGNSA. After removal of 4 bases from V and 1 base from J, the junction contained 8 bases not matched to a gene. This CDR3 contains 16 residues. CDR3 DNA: TGTGCCAGCAGCTCGGACAGGAGTGAGGGCACAGATACGCAGTATTTT. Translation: CASSSDRSEGTDTQYF.

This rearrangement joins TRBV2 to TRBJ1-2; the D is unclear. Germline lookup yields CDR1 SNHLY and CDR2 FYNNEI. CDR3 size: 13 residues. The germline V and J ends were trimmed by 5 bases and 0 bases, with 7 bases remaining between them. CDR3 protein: CASSHTANYGYTF. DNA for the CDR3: TGTGCCAGCAGTCACACCGCTAACTATGGCTACACCTTC.

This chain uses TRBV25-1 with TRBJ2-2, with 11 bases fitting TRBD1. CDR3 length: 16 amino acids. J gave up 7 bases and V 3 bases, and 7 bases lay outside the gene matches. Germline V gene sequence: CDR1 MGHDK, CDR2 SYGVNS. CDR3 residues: CASSDLDRGPGGELFF. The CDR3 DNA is TGTGCCAGCAGTGATCTGGACAGGGGGCCGGGCGGGGAGCTGTTTTTT. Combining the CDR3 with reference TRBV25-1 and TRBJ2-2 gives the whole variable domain EADIYQTPRYLVIGTGKKITLECSQTMGHDKMYWYQQDPGMELHLIHYSYGVNSTEKGDLSSESTVSRIRTEHFPLTLESARPSHTSQYLCASSDLDRGPGGELFFGEGSRLTVL.

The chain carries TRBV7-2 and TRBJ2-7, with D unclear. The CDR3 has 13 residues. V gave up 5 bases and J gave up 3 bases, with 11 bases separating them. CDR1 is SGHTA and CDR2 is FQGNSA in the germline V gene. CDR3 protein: CASSTSGYYEQYF. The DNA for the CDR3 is TGTGCCAGCAGCACTTCCGGGTACTACGAGCAGTACTTC.

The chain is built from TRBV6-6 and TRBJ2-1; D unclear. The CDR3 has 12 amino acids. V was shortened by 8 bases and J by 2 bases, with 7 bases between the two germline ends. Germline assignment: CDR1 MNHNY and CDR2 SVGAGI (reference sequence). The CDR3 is CASSRPYNEQFF. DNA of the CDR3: TGTGCCAGCTCTAGGCCCTACAATGAGCAGTTCTTC.

CDR3 region: CASSSIMTGSTDTQYF. The CDR3 region has the DNA TGTGCCAGCAGCTCGATAATGACAGGGTCCACAGATACGCAGTATTTT. The V gene is TRBV11-2, the J gene TRBJ2-3, with 7 bases identical to TRBD1. V gave up 4 bases and J gave up 2 bases; unmatched junction bases: 9. The germline gives CDR1 SGHAT, CDR2 FQNNGV. The CDR3 is 16 amino acids.

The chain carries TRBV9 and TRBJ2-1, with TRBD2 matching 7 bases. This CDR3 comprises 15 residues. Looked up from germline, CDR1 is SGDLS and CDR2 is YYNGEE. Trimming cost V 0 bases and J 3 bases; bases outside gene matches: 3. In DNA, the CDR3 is TGTGCCAGCAGCGTAGGGTGGGGGGGCTACAATGAGCAGTTCTTC. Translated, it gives CASSVGWGGYNEQFF. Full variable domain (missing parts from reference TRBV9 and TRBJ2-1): DSGVTQTPKHLITATGQRVTLRCSPRSGDLSVYWYQQSLDQGLQFLIQYYNGEERAKGNILERFSAQQFPDLHSELNLSSLELGDSALYFCASSVGWGGYNEQFFGPGTRLTVL.

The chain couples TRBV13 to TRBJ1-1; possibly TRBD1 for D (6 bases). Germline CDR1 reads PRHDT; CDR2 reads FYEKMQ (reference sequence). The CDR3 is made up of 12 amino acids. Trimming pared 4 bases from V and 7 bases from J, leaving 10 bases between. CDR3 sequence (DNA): TGTGCCAGCAGCTATCAGGACAGTGAAGCTTTCTTT. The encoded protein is CASSYQDSEAFF. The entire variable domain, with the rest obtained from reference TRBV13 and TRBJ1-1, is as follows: AAGVIQSPRHLIKEKRETATLKCYPIPRHDTVYWYQQGPGQDPQFLISFYEKMQSDKGSIPDRFSAQQFSDYHSELNMSSLELGDSALYFCASSYQDSEAFFGQGTRLTVV.